This T cell receptor (beta chain) was recorded in a study of CD4 T cells in relation to SARS-CoV-2 and coronaviruses (dated by TCRdb to about 2021). About the investigation overall: A median age of approximately 37 years, with a range of 21 to 72 years, was recorded for the full convalescent cohort of over 9 patients. Of the roughly 12 convalescent patients, 8 were male and 4 were female, and two of the subjects were Hispanic. Memory CD4+ T cell crossreactivity between SARS-CoV-2 and common cold coronavirus spike proteins was assessed at the TCR clonotype level in the study. Expansion assays from other donors in the study were sequenced with a different, Illumina-based TCR-beta assay. HLA restriction was mapped for shared crossreactive spike epitopes using patient-derived lymphoblastoid cell lines. The Adaptive Biotechnologies TCR-sequencing kit was used to sequence samples from a few pre-COVID donors and the naive versus memory experiments, whereas other data were Illumina-based. Study-level results and caveats: Small numbers of patients and of tested TCRs were a limitation of the study. In roughly 60% of donors, memory CD4+ clonotypes turned up that crossrecognized SARS-CoV-2 and at least one common cold coronavirus spike. Naive versus memory sequencing indicated that memory recall responses, rather than primary responses primed during culture, are detected by the assay. Crossreactivity analysis was centred on spike protein, so crossreactivity against other viral proteins was not assessed. Because no donor provided both pre-pandemic and post-infection samples, tracing the source of pre-existing responses was limited. Crossreactive clones showed significantly weaker SARS-CoV-2-driven expansion than monoreactive clones, consistent with antigenic imprinting.

Naive and memory CD4+ T cells were separated from cryopreserved PBMCs by CD4 enrichment followed by EasySep naive CD4+ T cell enrichment. Ficoll-Paque PLUS gradient centrifugation was used to isolate PBMCs from leukapheresis product or whole blood. PBMCs were either used fresh in the expansion assay or cryopreserved at -140 degrees C. The QIAamp Micro DNA Kit was used to extract genomic DNA from the CD4+ T cells. Deep-resolution immunoSEQ TCR-beta sequencing was performed on DNA from uncultured naive and memory CD4+ T cells. The study's own analysis went as follows. Preprocessing removed nonproductive sequences and CDR3s not starting with C, not ending with F or W, or shorter than 7 amino acids. Cultured and uncultured naive and memory CD4+ repertoires were searched for previously identified spike- and CEF-reactive CDR3s. Pairwise Levenshtein distance, computed with the stringdist R package after three terminal residues were trimmed from each end, was used as the measure of CDR3 homology. The clones in this table, taken by TCRdb from immuneACCESS, are in-frame only. Not every clone is retained; where verified, under half of the shortfall comes from an unresolved V gene, and the cause of the rest is unknown. The V and J calls and the clone size are those of that table, but D and trimming were determined from the DNA. The table for this sample lists about 37,000 clones; approximately 83% of them were counted only once. Of the sample, 3.1% falls within the top ten clones.

Worth noting for this clone: The specificity of this receptor is unknown. The record has no base qualities; no much larger clone is one base away.

CDR1 and CDR2, per the germline V gene, are KGHSH and LQKENI. V is reduced by 4 bases and J by 4 bases, leaving a spacing of 17 bases between them. The cysteine opens and the phenylalanine closes a CDR3 of 17 amino acids. The sequence is cut down to CDR3 DNA, 51 bases in frame from base 1. The TCR sequence derives from an adult with COVID-19. The sequencing input was memory CD4+ T cells from PBMCs. Per the publication, the cell subset or site label means: memory (non-naive) CD4+ T cells. The chain couples TRBV18 to TRBJ2-6; a confident D gene designation cannot be given. For the CDR3, the sequence is CASSRLPLAGGANVLTF. In nucleotide form, the sequence is TGTGCCAGCTCACGACTTCCGTTGGCCGGGGGGGCCAACGTCCTGACTTTC.